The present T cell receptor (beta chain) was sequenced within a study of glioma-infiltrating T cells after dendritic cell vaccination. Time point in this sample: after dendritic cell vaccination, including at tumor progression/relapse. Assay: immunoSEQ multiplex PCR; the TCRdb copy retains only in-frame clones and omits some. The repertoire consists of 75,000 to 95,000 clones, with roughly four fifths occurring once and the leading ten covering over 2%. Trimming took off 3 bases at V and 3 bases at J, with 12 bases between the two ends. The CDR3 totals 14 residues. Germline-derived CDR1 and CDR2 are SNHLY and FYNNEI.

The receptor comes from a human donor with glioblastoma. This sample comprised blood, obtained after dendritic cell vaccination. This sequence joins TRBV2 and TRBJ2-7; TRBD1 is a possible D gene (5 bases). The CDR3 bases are TGTGCCAGCAGTGACCGGCAGGGTATCTACGAGCAGTACTTC. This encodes CASSDRQGIYEQYF.